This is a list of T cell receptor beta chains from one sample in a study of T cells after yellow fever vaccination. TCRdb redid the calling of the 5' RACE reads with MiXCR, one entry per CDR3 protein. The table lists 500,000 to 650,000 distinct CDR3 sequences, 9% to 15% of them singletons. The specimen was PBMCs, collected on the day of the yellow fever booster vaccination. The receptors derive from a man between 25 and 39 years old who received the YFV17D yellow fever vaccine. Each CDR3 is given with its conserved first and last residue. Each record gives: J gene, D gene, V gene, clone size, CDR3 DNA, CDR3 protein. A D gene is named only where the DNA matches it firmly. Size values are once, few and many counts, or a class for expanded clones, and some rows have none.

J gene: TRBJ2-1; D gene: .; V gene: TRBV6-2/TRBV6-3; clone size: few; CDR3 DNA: TGTGCCAGCTCTAGAATCTATGAGCAGTTCTTC; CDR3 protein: CASSRIYEQFF
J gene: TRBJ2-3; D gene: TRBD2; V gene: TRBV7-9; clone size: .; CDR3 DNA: TGTGCCAGCAGCCAATTAGCGGGAGTCACAGATACGCAGTATTTT; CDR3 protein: CASSQLAGVTDTQYF
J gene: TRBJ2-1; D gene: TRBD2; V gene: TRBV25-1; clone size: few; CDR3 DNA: TGTGCCAGCAGTGACCTTTGGCGGGGGGAGCAGTTCTTC; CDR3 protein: CASSDLWRGEQFF
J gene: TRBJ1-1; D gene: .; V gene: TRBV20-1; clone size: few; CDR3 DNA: TGCAGTGCTAGTGCCAGGCAGGAAGCTTTCTTT; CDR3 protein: CSASARQEAFF
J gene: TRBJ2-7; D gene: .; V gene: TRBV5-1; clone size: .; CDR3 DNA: TGCGCCAGCAGCTTCCAAGGACGGAACTACGAGCAGTACTTC; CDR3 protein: CASSFQGRNYEQYF
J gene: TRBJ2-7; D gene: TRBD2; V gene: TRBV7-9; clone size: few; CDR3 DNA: TGTGCCAGCAGCTTCGGGTGGACTAGTAATAGCTACGAGCAGTACTTC; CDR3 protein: CASSFGWTSNSYEQYF
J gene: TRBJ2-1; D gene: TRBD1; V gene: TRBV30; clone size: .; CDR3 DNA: TGTGCCTGGATGTCGACAGGGCGTAATGAGCAGTTCTTC; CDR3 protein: CAWMSTGRNEQFF
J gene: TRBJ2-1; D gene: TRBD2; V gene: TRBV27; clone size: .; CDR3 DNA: TGTGCCAGCAGTTCCCAGAAGGGGAGGGCTCACAATGAGCAGTTCTTC; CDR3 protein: CASSSQKGRAHNEQFF
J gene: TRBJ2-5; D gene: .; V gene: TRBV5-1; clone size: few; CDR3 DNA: TGCGCCAGCACCACAGACAGGCAAGAGACCCAGTACTTC; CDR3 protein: CASTTDRQETQYF
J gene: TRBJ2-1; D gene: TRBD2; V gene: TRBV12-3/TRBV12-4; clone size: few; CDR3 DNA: TGTGCCAGCAGTTTGGGTAGTGGACTAGCGGGCAATGAGCAGTTCTTC; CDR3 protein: CASSLGSGLAGNEQFF
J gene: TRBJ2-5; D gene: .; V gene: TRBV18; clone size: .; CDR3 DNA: TGTGCCAGCTCACCACCGGTGACTCAAGAGACCCAGTACTTC; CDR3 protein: CASSPPVTQETQYF
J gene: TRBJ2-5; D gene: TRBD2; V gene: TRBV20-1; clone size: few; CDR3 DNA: TGCAGTGCCCACAAATTACTCCGGACTAGCGGGAGGCGGGAGACCCAGTACTTC; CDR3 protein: CSAHKLLRTSGRRETQYF
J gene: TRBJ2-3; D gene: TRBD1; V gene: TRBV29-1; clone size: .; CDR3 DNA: TGCAGCGTTGGGGACAGGGACACAGATACGCAGTATTTT; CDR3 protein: CSVGDRDTDTQYF
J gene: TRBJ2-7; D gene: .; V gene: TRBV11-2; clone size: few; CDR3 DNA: TGTGCCAGCGGAAGATACAACTACGAGCAGTACTTC; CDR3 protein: CASGRYNYEQYF
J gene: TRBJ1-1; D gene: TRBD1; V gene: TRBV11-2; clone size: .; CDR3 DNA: TGTGCCAGCAGCTCGACAAGAGACAGGGGTCCTCGAGCTTTCTTT; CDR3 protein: CASSSTRDRGPRAFF
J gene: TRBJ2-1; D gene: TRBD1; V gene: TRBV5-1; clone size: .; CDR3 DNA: TGCGCCAGCAGGTCGGGACAGGGTCACAATGAGCAGTTCTTC; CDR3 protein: CASRSGQGHNEQFF
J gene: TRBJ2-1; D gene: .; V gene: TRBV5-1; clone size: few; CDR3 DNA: TGCGCCAGCAGCTTGGCCTCGGAGGGCCCTCACCGCAATGAGCAGTTCTTC; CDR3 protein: CASSLASEGPHRNEQFF
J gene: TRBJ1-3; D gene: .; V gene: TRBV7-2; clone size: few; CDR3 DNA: TGTGCCAGCAGCTTGGACCGTGGACGGAACTCTGGAAACACCATATATTTT; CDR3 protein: CASSLDRGRNSGNTIYF
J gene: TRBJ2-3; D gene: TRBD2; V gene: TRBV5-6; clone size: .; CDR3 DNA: TGTGCCAGCAGCTTGGTGCGGACTAGCGGCCCCGAGGGAGATACGCAGTATTTT; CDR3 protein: CASSLVRTSGPEGDTQYF
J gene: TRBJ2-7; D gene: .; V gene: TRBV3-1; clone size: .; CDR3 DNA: TGTGCCACGAACCACGAGCAGTACTTC; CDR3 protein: CATNHEQYF
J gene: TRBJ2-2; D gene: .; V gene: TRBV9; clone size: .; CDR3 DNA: TGTGCCAGCAGCGGGGGGAACCCGTACACGAACACCGGGGAGCTGTTTTTT; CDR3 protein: CASSGGNPYTNTGELFF
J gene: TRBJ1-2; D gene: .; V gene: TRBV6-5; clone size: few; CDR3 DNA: TGTGCCAGCACCGGGGACCCGGCCGGCGGCTACACCTTC; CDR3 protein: CASTGDPAGGYTF
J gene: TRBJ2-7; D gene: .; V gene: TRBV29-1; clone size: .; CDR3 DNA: TGCAGCGTTGGACAGCCTTTGACCTACGAGCAGTACTTC; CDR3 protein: CSVGQPLTYEQYF
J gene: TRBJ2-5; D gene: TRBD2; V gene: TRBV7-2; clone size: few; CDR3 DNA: TGTGCCAGCAGCTTATGGGGGGGGGGGCAAGAGACCCAGTACTTC; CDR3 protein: CASSLWGGGQETQYF
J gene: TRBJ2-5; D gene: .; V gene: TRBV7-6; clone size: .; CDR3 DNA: TGTGCCAGCAGCGTAAAGCCCGGGACATCCCTTAAGGAAGAGACCCAGTACTTC; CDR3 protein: CASSVKPGTSLKEETQYF
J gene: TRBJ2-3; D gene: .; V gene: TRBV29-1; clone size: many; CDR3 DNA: TGCAGCGTTCTACCAAACACAGATACGCAGTATTTT; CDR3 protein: CSVLPNTDTQYF
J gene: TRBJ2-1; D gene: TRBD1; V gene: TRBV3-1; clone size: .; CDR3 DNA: TGTGCCAGCAGCCATGGACAGGGGCAGTTCTTC; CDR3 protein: CASSHGQGQFF
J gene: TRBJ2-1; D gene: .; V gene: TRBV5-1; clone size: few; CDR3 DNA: TGCGCCAGCAGCTTGGCCTCCATCTCCTACAATGAGCAGTTCTTC; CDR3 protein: CASSLASISYNEQFF
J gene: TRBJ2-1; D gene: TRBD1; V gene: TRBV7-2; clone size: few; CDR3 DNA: TGTGCCAGCAGCTCAGACCGGGACAGGGTCTACAATGAGCAGTTCTTC; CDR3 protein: CASSSDRDRVYNEQFF